One and the same sample provided the 5 T cell receptor beta chains below, sequenced in a study of T-cell reconstitution after alpha-beta-depleted transplantation in children. Researchers prepared the TCRbeta library using unique molecular identifiers, the study reports. TCRdb itself ran the PCR reads through MiXCR, one entry per CDR3 protein. The sample consists of around 600,000 distinct CDR3 sequences, 16% of them appearing once. The sample here was PBMCs from the stem cell graft donor, taken from the stem cell graft. The source is a human donor who donated a stem cell graft to a child with acute myeloid leukemia.

There are a few counts of this clonotype. The chain recombines TRBV12-3 or TRBV12-4 with TRBJ2-6, with D maybe TRBD2 (6 bases). The CDR3 covers 17 residues. Trimming cost V 8 bases and J 0 bases, with 17 bases left between them. CDR3 amino acids: CASAGGAGSSGANVLTF. CDR3 nucleotides: TGTGCCAGCGCAGGAGGGGCCGGAAGCTCTGGGGCCAACGTCCTGACTTTC.

This clonotype was seen at least ten times. V and J are TRBV20-1 and TRBJ2-2, with 12 nucleotides matching TRBD2. Germline CDR1 and CDR2: DFQATT and SNEGSKA (reference sequence). The CDR3 covers 15 residues. The junction had 4 bases not matched to a gene; V was cut back by 3 bases and J by 5 bases. The CDR3 sequence is CSARTSGGRTGELFF. CDR3 nucleotide sequence: TGCAGTGCTAGGACTAGCGGGGGCAGGACCGGGGAGCTGTTTTTT.

The chain combines TRBV29-1 with TRBJ2-5; D is perhaps TRBD1 (6 bases). In germline, CDR1 is SQVTM, CDR2 ANQGSEA. The ends were cut back, 3 bases at V and 3 bases at J, with 11 bases in the middle. The CDR3 contains 13 residues. CDR3 bases: TGCAGCGTTGAGGGGACACCAAAAGAGACCCAGTACTTC. It is translated as CSVEGTPKETQYF. Variable domain in full (rest from reference TRBV29-1 and TRBJ2-5): SAVISQKPSRDICQRGTSLTIQCQVDSQVTMMFWYRQQPGQSLTLIATANQGSEATYESGFVIDKFPISRPNLTFSTLTVSNMSPEDSSIYLCSVEGTPKETQYFGPGTRLLVL.

This clonotype was seen more than once but under ten times. The rearrangement links TRBV4-3 to TRBJ1-1; TRBD1 is a possible D gene (5 bases). The CDR3 sequence is 15 residues long. Germline CDR1 and CDR2: LGHNA and YSLEER. Trimming shortened V by 4 bases and J by 0 bases, and 12 bases separated the two germline ends. This CDR3 reads CASSRRPGLNTEAFF. The CDR3 region has the DNA TGCGCCAGCAGCCGCAGGCCGGGACTGAACACTGAAGCTTTCTTT.

The rearrangement links TRBV6-2 or TRBV6-3 to TRBJ2-5; TRBD2 matches at 11 bases. The CDR3 is 20 residues long. Germline-derived CDR1 and CDR2 are MNHEY and SVGEGT. V lost 4 bases and J lost 1; bases outside the gene matches: 17. The CDR3 spells CASSFQKSLTSGGFQETQYF. Here the CDR3 DNA reads TGTGCCAGCAGTTTCCAGAAATCGCTCACTAGCGGGGGTTTCCAAGAGACCCAGTACTTC.